The 6 T cell receptor beta chains given below trace back to one sample, sequenced in a study of cytotoxic CD8 clonotypes in ibrutinib-treated CLL (dated by TCRdb to the early 2020s). The library was obtained by the immunoSEQ multiplex PCR assay. TCRdb re-hosts the immuneACCESS table, in-frame sequences only. Its copies lack some clones; in the studies checked, an unresolved V gene accounts for under half of them, and the cause for the rest is not known. The table for this sample lists 100,000 to 150,000 clones; around 85% of them were counted only once. Approximately 2% of the sample is taken by the ten largest. The sample's time point, from its label and the paper: roughly 2 years on ibrutinib. Here the sequenced sample was PBMCs, taken after 24 months of ibrutinib treatment. Receptors were obtained from a human donor with chronic lymphocytic leukemia.

The chain has TRBV2 and TRBJ1-4, with 9 bases that match TRBD1. Unmatched junction bases numbered 7, after V lost 6 bases and J lost 2 bases. CDR3 length: 16 amino acids. CDR1 SNHLY and CDR2 FYNNEI come from the germline V gene. In DNA, the CDR3 is TGTGCCAGCAGAACGACAGGGGGGAGGACTAATGAAAAACTGTTTTTT. Translated: CASRTTGGRTNEKLFF.

This clone was counted a few times. V usage is TRBV28 and J usage is TRBJ1-2, with TRBD1 matching over 7 bases. The CDR3 consists of 16 residues. V lost 4 bases and J lost 1; bases outside the gene matches: 9. CDR1 and CDR2 (germline): MDHEN, SYDVKM. In DNA form, the CDR3 reads TGTGCCAGCAGTTCATACCCGACAGGGCTTAACTATGGCTACACCTTC. Translation: CASSSYPTGLNYGYTF.

The chain employs TRBV7-2 and TRBJ1-1; D uncertain. There are 14 residues in the CDR3. Trimming took off 0 bases at V and 5 bases at J, with 10 bases between the two ends. Germline assignment: CDR1 SGHTA and CDR2 FQGNSA. CDR3 DNA sequence: TGTGCCAGCAGCTTAGCCACAACTAGGACTGAAGCTTTCTTT. It yields the protein CASSLATTRTEAFF. The whole variable domain, filled in from reference TRBV7-2 and TRBJ1-1, reads GAGVSQSPSNKVTEKGKDVELRCDPISGHTALYWYRQSLGQGLEFLIYFQGNSAPDKSGLPSDRFSAERTGGSVSTLTIQRTQQEDSAVYLCASSLATTRTEAFFGQGTRLTVV.

This clone was seen more than once but under ten times. This chain connects TRBV28 to TRBJ1-2; D unresolved. Trimming pared 10 bases from V and 4 bases from J, leaving 10 bases between. The CDR3 sequence is 11 residues long. Germline V gives CDR1 MDHEN, CDR2 SYDVKM. CDR3 sequence reads: CATRGRYGYTF. The CDR3 DNA is TGTGCCACCAGAGGGCGCTATGGCTACACCTTC.

V is TRBV2 and J is TRBJ1-1; no definite D call. The CDR3 contains 14 residues. Trimming removed 2 bases at V and 4 bases at J, with 11 bases between. Germline loops: CDR1 SNHLY, CDR2 FYNNEI. The CDR3 sequence is CASSERVRSTEAFF. As DNA, the CDR3 is TGTGCCAGCAGTGAAAGGGTCCGTAGCACTGAAGCTTTCTTT.

The chain couples TRBV2 to TRBJ2-1, with D maybe TRBD1 (6 bases). The CDR3 runs to 13 residues. V was trimmed by 3 bases and J by 12 bases, leaving 15 bases between them. Looked up from germline, CDR1 is SNHLY and CDR2 is FYNNEI. The CDR3 DNA reads TGTGCCAGCAGTGATAACCCGACAGGACCGCAGTTCTTC. Amino acid sequence: CASSDNPTGPQFF.